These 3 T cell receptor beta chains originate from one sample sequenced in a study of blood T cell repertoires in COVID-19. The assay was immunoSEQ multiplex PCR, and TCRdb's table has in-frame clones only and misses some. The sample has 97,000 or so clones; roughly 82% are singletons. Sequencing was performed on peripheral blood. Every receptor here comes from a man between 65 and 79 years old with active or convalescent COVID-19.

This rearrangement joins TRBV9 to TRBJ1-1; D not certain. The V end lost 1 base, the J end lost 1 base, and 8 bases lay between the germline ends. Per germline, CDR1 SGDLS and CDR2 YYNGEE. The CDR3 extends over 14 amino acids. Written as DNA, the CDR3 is TGTGCCAGCAGCGTAAGGGCGGGGAACACTGAAGCTTTCTTT. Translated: CASSVRAGNTEAFF.

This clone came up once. The CDR3 coding sequence is TGTGCCAGCAGTTTAGCCGGCCTAGCAGATACGCAGTATTTT. Amino acids: CASSLAGLADTQYF. V is TRBV27 and J is TRBJ2-3; D remains unclear. Germline V gene data show CDR1 as MNHEY and CDR2 as SMNVEV (reference sequence). The CDR3 spans 14 residues. Trimming shortened V by 2 bases and J by 4 bases, and 10 bases separated the two germline ends.

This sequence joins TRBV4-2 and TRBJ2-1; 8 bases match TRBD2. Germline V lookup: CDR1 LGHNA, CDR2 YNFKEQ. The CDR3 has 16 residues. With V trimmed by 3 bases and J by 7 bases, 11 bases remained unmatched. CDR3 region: CASSHPGGAGANEQFF. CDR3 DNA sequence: TGTGCCAGCAGCCACCCCGGGGGGGCGGGGGCGAATGAGCAGTTCTTC.